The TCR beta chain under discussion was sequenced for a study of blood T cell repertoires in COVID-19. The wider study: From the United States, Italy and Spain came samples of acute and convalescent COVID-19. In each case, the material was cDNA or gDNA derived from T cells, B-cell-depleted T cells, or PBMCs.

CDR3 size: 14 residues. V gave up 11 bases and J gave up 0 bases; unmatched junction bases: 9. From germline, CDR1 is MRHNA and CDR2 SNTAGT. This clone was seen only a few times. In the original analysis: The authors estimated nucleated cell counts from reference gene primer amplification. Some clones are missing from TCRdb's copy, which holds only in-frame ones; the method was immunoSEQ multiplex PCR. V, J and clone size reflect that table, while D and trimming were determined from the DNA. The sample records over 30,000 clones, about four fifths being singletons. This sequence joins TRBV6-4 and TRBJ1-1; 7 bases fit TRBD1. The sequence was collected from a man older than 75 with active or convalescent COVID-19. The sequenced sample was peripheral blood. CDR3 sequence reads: CAQDRRYMNTEAFF. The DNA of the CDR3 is TGTGCCCAGGACAGGCGATACATGAACACTGAAGCTTTCTTT.